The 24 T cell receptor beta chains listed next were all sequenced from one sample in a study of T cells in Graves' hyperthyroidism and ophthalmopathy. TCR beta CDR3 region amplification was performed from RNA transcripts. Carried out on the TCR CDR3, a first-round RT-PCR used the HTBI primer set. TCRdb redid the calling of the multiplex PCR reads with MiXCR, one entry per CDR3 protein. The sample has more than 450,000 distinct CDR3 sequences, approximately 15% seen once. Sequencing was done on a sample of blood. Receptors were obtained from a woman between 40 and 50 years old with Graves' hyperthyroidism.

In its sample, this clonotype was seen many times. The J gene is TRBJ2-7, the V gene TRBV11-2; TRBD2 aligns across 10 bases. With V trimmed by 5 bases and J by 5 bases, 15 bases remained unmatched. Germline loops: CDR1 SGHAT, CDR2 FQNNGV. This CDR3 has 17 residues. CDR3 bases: TGTGCCAGCAGCCCACGACCTGGGGCTAGCGGGAGAGACGAGCAGTACTTC. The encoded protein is CASSPRPGASGRDEQYF.

The CDR3 nucleotides read TGTGCCAGCCTCGACGCTCCAGGGACTAACACCGGGGAGCTGTTTTTT. This encodes CASLDAPGTNTGELFF. This chain connects TRBV12-3 or TRBV12-4 to TRBJ2-2; D is perhaps TRBD2 (6 bases). Trimming removed 8 bases from V and 2 bases from J, with 18 bases in between. The CDR3 extends over 16 amino acids.

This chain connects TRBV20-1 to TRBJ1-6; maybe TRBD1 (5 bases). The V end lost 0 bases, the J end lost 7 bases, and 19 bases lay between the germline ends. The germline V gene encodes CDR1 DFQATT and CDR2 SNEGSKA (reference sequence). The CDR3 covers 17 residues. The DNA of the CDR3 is TGCAGTGCTAGAGAACGGGGCAGGGCGCAGGAAAATTCACCCCTCCACTTT. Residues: CSARERGRAQENSPLHF.

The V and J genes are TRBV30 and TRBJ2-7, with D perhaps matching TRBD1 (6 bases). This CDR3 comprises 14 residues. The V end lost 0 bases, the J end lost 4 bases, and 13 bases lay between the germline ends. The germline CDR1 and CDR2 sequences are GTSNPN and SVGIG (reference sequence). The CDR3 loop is CAWSVLETGYEQYF. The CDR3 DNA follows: TGTGCCTGGAGTGTACTCGAGACAGGTTACGAGCAGTACTTC.

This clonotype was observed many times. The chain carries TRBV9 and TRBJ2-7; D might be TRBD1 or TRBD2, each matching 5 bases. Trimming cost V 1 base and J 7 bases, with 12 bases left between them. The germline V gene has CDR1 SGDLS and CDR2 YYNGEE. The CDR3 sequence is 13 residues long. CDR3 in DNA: TGTGCCAGCAGCGTACCGGGGACGGGAGAGCAGTACTTC. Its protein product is CASSVPGTGEQYF.

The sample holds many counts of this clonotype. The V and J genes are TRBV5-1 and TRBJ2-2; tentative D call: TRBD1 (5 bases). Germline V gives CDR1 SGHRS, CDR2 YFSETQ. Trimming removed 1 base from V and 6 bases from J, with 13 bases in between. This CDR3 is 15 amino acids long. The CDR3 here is CASSLSGLSAGELFF. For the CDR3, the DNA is TGCGCCAGCAGCTTGTCAGGGTTGTCGGCCGGGGAGCTGTTTTTT.

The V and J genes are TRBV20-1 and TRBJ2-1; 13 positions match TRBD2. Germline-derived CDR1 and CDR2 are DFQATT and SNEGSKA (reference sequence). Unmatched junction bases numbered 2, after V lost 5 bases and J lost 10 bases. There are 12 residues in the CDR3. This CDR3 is CSAGTSGVEQFF. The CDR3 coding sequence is TGCAGTGCTGGGACTAGCGGGGTAGAGCAGTTCTTC.

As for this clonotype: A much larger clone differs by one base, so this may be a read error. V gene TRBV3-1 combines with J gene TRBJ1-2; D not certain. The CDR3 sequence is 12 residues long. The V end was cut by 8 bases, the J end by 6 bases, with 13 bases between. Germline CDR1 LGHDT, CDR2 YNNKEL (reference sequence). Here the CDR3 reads CASGRDTHGYTF. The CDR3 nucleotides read TGTGCCAGCGGCCGCGACACCCATGGCTACACCTTC.

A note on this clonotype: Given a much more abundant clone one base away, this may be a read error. Here the CDR3 DNA reads TGTGCCAGCAGTTTAATAGGACTGGAAGCTTTCTTT. Its protein product is CASSLIGLEAFF. J is TRBJ1-1 and V is TRBV12-3 or TRBV12-4; unclear D gene. The V gene lost 2 bases and the J gene lost 8 bases, with 9 bases spanning the gap. The CDR3 is made up of 12 amino acids.

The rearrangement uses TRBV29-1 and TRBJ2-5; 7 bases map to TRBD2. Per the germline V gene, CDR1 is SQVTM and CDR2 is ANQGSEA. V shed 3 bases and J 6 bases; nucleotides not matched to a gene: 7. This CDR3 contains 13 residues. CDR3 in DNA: TGCAGCGTTGATGTCGGCGGGAGCCAGACCCAGTACTTC. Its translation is CSVDVGGSQTQYF. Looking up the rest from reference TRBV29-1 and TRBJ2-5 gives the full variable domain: SAVISQKPSRDICQRGTSLTIQCQVDSQVTMMFWYRQQPGQSLTLIATANQGSEATYESGFVIDKFPISRPNLTFSTLTVSNMSPEDSSIYLCSVDVGGSQTQYFGPGTRLLVL.

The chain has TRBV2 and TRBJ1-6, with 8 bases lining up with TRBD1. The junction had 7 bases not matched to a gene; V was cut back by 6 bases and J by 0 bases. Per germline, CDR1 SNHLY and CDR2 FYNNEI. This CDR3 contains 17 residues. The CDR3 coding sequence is TGTGCCAGCAGGGGTGGACAGGGAAGCTCCTATAATTCACCCCTCCACTTT. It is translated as CASRGGQGSSYNSPLHF.

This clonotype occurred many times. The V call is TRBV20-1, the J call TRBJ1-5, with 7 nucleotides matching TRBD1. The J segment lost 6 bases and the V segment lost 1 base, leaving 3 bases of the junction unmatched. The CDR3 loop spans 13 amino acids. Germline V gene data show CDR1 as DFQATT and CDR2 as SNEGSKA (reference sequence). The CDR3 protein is CSARVQGSQPQHF. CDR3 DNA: TGCAGTGCTAGAGTACAGGGGTCTCAGCCCCAGCATTTT.

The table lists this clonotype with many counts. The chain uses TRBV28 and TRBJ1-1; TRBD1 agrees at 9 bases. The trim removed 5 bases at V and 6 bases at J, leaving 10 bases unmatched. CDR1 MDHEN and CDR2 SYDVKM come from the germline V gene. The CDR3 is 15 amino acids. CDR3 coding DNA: TGTGCCAGCAGTCCGGGGGACAGGGAACGGCCTGAAGCTTTCTTT. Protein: CASSPGDRERPEAFF.

The chain's CDR3 is CATSRDPGTAYEQYF. The CDR3 region has the DNA TGTGCCACCAGCAGAGACCCCGGGACTGCCTACGAGCAGTACTTC. J is TRBJ2-7 and V is TRBV15; D perhaps matches TRBD2 (6 bases). The length of the CDR3 is 15 residues. Germline values: CDR1 LNHNV, CDR2 YYDKDF (reference sequence). Between the trimmed V and J ends, which lost 0 bases and 2 bases, there was a span of 11 bases.

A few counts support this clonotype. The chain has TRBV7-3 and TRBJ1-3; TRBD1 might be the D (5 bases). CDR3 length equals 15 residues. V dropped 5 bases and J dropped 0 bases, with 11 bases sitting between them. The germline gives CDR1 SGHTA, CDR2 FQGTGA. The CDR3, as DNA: TGTGCCAGCAGCAAAGACAGCTACTCTGGAAACACCATATATTTT. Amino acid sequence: CASSKDSYSGNTIYF.

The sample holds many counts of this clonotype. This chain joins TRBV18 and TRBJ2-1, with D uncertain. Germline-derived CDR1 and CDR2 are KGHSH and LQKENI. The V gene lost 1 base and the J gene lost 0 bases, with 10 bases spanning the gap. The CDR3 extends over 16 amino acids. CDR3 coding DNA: TGTGCCAGCTCACCACGTTGGAAGAGCTCCTACAATGAGCAGTTCTTC. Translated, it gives CASSPRWKSSYNEQFF.

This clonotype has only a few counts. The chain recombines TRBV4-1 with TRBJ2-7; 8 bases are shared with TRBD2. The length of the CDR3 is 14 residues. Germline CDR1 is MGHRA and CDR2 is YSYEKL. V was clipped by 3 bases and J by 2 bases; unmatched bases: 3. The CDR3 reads CASSQGAGAYEQYF. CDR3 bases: TGCGCCAGCAGCCAGGGAGCGGGAGCCTACGAGCAGTACTTC.

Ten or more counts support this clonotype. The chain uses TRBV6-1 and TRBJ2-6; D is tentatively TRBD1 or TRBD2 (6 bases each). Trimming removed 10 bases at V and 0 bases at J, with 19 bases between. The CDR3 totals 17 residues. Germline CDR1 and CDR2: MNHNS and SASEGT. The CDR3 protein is CATTIWGATSGANVLTF. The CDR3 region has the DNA TGTGCCACCACTATCTGGGGGGCTACCTCTGGGGCCAACGTCCTGACTTTC.

CDR3 sequence reads: CASSDTGTSGAYNEQFF. CDR3 sequence (DNA): TGCGCCAGCAGCGATACCGGGACTAGCGGGGCATACAATGAGCAGTTCTTC. The rearrangement joins TRBV4-1 to TRBJ2-1; 13 bases agree with TRBD2. CDR1 and CDR2 from the germline V gene are MGHRA and YSYEKL. After removal of 5 bases from V and 4 bases from J, the junction contained 8 bases not matched to a gene. CDR3 length equals 17 residues.

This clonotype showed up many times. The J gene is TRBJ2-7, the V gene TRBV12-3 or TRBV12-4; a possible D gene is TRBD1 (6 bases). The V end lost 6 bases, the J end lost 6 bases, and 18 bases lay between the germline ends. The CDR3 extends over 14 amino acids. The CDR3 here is CASRYSGQLVEQYF. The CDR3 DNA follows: TGTGCCAGCAGGTACTCAGGACAGCTCGTCGAGCAGTACTTC.

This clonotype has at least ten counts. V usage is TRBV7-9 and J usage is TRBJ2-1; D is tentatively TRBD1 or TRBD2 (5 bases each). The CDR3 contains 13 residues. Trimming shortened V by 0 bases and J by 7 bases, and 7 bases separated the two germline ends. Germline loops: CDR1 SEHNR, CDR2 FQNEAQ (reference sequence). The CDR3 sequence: CASSLAWGNEQFF. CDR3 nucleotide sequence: TGTGCCAGCAGCTTAGCGTGGGGGAATGAGCAGTTCTTC. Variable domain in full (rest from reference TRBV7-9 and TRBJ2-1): DTGVSQNPRHKITKRGQNVTFRCDPISEHNRLYWYRQTLGQGPEFLTYFQNEAQLEKSRLLSDRFSAERPKGSFSTLEIQRTEQGDSAMYLCASSLAWGNEQFFGPGTRLTVL.

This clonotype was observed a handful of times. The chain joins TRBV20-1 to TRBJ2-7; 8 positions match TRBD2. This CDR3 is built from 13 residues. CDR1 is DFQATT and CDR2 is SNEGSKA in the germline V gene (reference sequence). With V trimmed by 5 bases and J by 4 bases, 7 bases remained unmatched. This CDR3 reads CSASRGAQYEQYF. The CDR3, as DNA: TGCAGTGCTTCGCGGGGGGCGCAATACGAGCAGTACTTC.

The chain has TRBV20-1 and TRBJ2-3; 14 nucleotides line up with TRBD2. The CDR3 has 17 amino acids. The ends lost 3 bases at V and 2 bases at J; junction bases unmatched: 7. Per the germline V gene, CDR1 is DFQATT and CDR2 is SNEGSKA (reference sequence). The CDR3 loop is CSARAGLAGDYTDTQYF. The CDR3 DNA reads TGCAGTGCTAGGGCGGGACTAGCGGGAGATTACACAGATACGCAGTATTTT.

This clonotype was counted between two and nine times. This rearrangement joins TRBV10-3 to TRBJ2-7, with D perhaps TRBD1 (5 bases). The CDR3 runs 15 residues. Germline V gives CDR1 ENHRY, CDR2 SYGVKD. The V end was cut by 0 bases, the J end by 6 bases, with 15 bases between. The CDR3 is CAISESKTGKPEQYF. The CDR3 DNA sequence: TGTGCCATCAGTGAGTCGAAAACAGGCAAACCCGAGCAGTACTTC.